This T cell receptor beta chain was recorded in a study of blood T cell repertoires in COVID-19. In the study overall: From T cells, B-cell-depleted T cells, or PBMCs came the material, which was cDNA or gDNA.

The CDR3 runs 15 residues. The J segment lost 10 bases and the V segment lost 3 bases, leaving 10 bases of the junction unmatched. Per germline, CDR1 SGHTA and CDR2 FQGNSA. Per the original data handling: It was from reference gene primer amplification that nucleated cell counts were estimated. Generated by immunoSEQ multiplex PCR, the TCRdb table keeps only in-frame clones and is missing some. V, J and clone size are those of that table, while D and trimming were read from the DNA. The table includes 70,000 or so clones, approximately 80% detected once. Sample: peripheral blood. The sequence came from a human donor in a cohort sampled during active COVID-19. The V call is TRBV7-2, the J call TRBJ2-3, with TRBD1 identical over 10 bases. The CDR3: CASSLVGTGEASQYF. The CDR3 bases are TGTGCCAGCAGCTTGGTGGGGACAGGGGAGGCATCGCAGTATTTT.